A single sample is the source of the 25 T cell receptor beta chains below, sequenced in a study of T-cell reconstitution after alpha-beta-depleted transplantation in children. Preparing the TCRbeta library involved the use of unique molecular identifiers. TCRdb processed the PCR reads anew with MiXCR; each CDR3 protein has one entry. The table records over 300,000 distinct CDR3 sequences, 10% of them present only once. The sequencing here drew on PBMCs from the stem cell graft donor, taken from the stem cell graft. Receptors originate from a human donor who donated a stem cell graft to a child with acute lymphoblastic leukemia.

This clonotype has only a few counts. The CDR3 here is CASSLGGGAMGNQPQHF. The CDR3 nucleotides read TGTGCCAGCAGCTTAGGCGGCGGGGCTATGGGCAATCAGCCCCAGCATTTT. The V gene is TRBV7-8, the J gene TRBJ1-5; TRBD1 might be the D (5 bases). The CDR3 totals 17 residues. Germline V lookup: CDR1 SGHVS, CDR2 FQNEAQ. Trimming stripped 1 base from V and 2 bases from J, with 15 bases between. The full variable domain, in which reference TRBV7-8 and TRBJ1-5 provide the parts outside the CDR3, is GAGVSQSPRYKVAKRGQDVALRCDPISGHVSLFWYQQALGQGPEFLTYFQNEAQLDKSGLPSDRFFAERPEGSVSTLKIQRTQQEDSAVYLCASSLGGGAMGNQPQHFGDGTRLSIL.

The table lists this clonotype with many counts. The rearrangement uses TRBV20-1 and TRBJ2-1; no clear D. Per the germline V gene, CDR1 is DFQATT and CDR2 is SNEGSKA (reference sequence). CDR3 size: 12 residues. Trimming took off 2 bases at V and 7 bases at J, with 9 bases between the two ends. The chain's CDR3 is CSARRIQNEQFF. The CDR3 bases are TGCAGTGCTAGAAGAATACAAAATGAGCAGTTCTTC.

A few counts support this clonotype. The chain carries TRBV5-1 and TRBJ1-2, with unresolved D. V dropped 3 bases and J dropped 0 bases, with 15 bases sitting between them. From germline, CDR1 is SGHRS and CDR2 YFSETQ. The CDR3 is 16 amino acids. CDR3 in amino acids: CASSSRGRFPNYGYTF. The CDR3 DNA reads TGCGCCAGCAGCTCCCGAGGGCGGTTCCCTAACTATGGCTACACCTTC.

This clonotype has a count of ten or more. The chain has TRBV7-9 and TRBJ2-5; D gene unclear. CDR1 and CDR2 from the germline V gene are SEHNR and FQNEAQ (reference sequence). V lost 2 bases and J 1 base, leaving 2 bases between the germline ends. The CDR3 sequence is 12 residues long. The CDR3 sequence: CASSLIQETQYF. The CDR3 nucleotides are TGTGCCAGCAGCTTAATCCAAGAGACCCAGTACTTC.

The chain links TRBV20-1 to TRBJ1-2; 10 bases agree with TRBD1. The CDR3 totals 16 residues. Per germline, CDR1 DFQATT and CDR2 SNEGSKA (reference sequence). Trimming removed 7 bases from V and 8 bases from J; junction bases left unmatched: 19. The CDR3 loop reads CSVIQIPGQGRGGYTF. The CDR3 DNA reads TGCAGTGTGATCCAAATTCCGGGACAGGGGAGGGGAGGCTACACCTTC.

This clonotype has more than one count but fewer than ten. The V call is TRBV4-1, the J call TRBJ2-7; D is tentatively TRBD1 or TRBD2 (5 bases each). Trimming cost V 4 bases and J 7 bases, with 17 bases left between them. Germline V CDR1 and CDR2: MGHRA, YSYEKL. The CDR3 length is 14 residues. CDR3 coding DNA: TGCGCCAGCAGCCTTGGAGGCCCTTGGGGGGAGCAGTACTTC. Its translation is CASSLGGPWGEQYF.

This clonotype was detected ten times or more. The CDR3 sequence: CSVEYLVDTEAFF. DNA of the CDR3: TGCAGCGTTGAATATTTAGTGGACACTGAAGCTTTCTTT. V is TRBV29-1 and J is TRBJ1-1; D ambiguous. Per germline, CDR1 SQVTM and CDR2 ANQGSEA. Trimming cost V 2 bases and J 3 bases, with 10 bases left between them. The length of the CDR3 is 13 residues.

The CDR3 DNA is TGCAGTGCTAGGCCGGGCTACGGGATTTCACCCCTCCACTTT. Protein product: CSARPGYGISPLHF. The chain recombines TRBV20-1 with TRBJ1-6; D gene unclear. Germline values: CDR1 DFQATT, CDR2 SNEGSKA (reference sequence). Trimming cost V 3 bases and J 9 bases, with 15 bases left between them. The CDR3 sequence is 14 residues long.

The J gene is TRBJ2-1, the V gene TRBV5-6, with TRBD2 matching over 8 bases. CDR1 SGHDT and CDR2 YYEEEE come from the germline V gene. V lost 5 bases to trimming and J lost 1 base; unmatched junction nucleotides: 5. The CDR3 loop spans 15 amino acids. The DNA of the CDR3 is TGTGCCAGCAGGGCACTAGCGGAGTCCTACAATGAGCAGTTCTTC. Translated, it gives CASRALAESYNEQFF.

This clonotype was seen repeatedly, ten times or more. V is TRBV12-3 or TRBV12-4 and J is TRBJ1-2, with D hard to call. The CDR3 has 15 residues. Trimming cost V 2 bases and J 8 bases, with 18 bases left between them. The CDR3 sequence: CASSLRAGRTDGYTF. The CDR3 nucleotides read TGTGCCAGCAGTTTAAGGGCAGGCCGGACGGACGGCTACACCTTC.

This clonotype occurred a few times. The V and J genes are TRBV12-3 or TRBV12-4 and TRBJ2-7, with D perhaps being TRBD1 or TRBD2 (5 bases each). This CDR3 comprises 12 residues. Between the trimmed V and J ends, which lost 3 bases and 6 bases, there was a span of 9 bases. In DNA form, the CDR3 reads TGTGCCAGCAGTTTTTGGGGGAGCGAGCAGTACTTC. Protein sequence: CASSFWGSEQYF.

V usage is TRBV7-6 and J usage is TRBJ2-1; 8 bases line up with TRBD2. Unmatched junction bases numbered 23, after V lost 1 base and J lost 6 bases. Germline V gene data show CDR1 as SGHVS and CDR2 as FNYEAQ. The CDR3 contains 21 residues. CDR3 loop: CASSLGSTSSELAGQFNEQFF. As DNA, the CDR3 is TGTGCCAGCAGCTTAGGCTCCACTTCCTCTGAGCTAGCGGGCCAATTCAATGAGCAGTTCTTC.

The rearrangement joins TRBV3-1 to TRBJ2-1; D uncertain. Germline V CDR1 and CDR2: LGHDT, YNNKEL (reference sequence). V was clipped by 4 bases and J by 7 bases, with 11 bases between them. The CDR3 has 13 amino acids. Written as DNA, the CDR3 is TGTGCCAGCAGCCCAAGCCCCGGTAATGAGCAGTTCTTC. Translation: CASSPSPGNEQFF.

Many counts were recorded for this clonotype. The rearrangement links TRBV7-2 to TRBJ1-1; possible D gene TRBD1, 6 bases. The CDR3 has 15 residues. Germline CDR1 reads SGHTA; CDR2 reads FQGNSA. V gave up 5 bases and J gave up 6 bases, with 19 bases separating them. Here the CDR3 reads CASSPWGAINAEAFF. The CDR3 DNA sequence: TGTGCCAGCAGCCCCTGGGGGGCAATCAACGCTGAAGCTTTCTTT.

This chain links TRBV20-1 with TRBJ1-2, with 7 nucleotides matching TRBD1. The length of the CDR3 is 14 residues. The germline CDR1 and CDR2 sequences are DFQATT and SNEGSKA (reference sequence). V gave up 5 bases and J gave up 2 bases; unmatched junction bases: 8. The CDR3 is CSAYDRVKNYGYTF. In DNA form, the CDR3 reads TGCAGTGCTTACGACAGGGTTAAGAACTATGGCTACACCTTC.

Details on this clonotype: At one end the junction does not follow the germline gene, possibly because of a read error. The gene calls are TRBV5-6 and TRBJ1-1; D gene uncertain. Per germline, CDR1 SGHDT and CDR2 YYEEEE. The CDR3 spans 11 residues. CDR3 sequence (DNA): TGTGCCAGCAGCTTGAACGCTGAAGCTTTCTTT. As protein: CASSLNAEAFF.

CDR3 sequence reads: CASSAGAGANQPQHF. The CDR3 DNA reads as TGTGCCAGCAGTGCCGGGGCAGGGGCCAATCAGCCCCAGCATTTT. The chain uses TRBV2 and TRBJ1-5; a weak D match, TRBD1 (6 bases). Germline lookup yields CDR1 SNHLY and CDR2 FYNNEI. V dropped 4 bases and J dropped 3 bases, with 13 bases sitting between them. CDR3 length: 15 residues.

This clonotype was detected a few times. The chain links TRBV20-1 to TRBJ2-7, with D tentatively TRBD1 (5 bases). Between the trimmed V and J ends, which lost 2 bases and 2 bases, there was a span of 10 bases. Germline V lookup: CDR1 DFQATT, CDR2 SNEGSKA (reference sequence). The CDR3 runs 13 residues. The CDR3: CSARKDNTYEQYF. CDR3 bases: TGCAGTGCTAGAAAGGACAACACCTACGAGCAGTACTTC.

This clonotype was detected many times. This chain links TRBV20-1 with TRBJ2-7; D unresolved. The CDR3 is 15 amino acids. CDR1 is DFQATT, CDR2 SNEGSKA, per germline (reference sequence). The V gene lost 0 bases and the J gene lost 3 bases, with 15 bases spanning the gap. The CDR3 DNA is TGCAGTGCTAGAGATGTCACATTCAAGAACTACGAGCAGTACTTC. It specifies CSARDVTFKNYEQYF.

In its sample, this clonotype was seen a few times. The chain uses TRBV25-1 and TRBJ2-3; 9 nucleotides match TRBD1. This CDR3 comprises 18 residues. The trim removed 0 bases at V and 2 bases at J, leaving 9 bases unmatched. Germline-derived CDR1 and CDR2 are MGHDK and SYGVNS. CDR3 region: CASSEYNRDRALTDTQYF. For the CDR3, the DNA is TGTGCCAGCAGTGAATACAACCGGGACAGGGCACTCACAGATACGCAGTATTTT.

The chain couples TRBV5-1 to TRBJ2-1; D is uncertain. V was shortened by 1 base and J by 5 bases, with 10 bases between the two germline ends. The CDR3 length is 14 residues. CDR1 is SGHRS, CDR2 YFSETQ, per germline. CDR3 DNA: TGCGCCAGCAGCTTGTCCCCCGGAAACAATGAGCAGTTCTTC. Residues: CASSLSPGNNEQFF.

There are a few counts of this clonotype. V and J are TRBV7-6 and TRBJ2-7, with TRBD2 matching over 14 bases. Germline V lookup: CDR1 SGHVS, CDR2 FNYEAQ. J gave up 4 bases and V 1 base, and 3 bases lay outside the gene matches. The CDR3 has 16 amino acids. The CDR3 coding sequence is TGTGCCAGCAGCTTAGGGACTAGCGGGAGGATTTACGAGCAGTACTTC. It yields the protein CASSLGTSGRIYEQYF.

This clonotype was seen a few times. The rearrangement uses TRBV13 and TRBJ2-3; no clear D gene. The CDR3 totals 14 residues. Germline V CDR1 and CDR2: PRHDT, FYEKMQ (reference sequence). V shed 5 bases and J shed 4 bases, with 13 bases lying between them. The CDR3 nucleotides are TGTGCCAGCAGCGAGCAGGTAGAAGCAGATACGCAGTATTTT. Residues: CASSEQVEADTQYF.

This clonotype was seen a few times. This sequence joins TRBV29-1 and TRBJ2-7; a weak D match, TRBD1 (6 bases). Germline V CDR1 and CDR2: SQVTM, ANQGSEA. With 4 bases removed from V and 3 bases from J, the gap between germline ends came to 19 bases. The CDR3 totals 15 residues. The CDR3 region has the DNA TGCAGCGTTGGGGGAAAAGCAGGGGTGGGCTACGAGCAGTACTTC. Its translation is CSVGGKAGVGYEQYF.

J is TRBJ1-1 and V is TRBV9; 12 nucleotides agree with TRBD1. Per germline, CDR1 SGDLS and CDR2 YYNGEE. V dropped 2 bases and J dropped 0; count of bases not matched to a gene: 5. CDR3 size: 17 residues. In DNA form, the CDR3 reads TGTGCCAGCAGCGTTGGGACAGGGGGCCATCTGAACACTGAAGCTTTCTTT. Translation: CASSVGTGGHLNTEAFF.